The 21 T cell receptor beta chains listed next were all sequenced from one sample in a study of blood T cell repertoires in COVID-19. Some clones are missing from TCRdb's copy, which holds only in-frame ones; the method was immunoSEQ multiplex PCR. Of nearly 200,000 clones listed, more than 65% are singletons. Input material: PBMCs or T cells enriched from blood (not recorded which). All receptors come from a man in his forties who had recovered from COVID-19.

The chain combines TRBV21-1 with TRBJ2-1; the table's D call of TRBD2 was not tested on the DNA. TRBV21-1 is a documented pseudogene. The CDR3 runs to 15 residues. This chain's CDR3 is CASAVMSGVYNEQFF. As DNA, the CDR3 is TGTGCCAGCGCGGTAATGAGCGGGGTCTACAATGAGCAGTTCTTC.

The chain joins TRBV19 to TRBJ2-1; 9 nucleotides line up with TRBD2. The CDR3 is made up of 14 amino acids. The trim removed 7 bases at V and 8 bases at J, leaving 9 bases unmatched. CDR1 LNHDA and CDR2 SQIVND come from the germline V gene (reference sequence). In DNA, the CDR3 is TGTGCCAGTAAGTCGAGCGGGGGGTATGATGAGCAGTTCTTC. Its translation is CASKSSGGYDEQFF.

The V gene is TRBV4-2, the J gene TRBJ2-3, with 10 positions matching TRBD2. The CDR3 covers 21 residues. The trim removed 3 bases at V and 0 bases at J, leaving 18 bases unmatched. CDR1 and CDR2 from the germline V gene are LGHNA and YNFKEQ. Here the CDR3 reads CASSHPTSGTSAYSSTDTQYF. The DNA of the CDR3 is TGTGCCAGCAGCCACCCTACCTCGGGGACTAGCGCCTATTCTAGCACAGATACGCAGTATTTT.

The rearrangement joins TRBV4-3 to TRBJ1-1; 7 positions agree with TRBD1. CDR1 is LGHNA and CDR2 is YSLEER in the germline V gene. Unmatched junction bases numbered 4, after V lost 6 bases and J lost 3 bases. The CDR3 runs to 13 residues. Written as DNA, the CDR3 is TGCGCCAGCAGTAGACAGGGAGACACTGAAGCTTTCTTT. This encodes CASSRQGDTEAFF.

V and J are TRBV5-4 and TRBJ1-1; D is possibly TRBD1 (5 bases). Deletions cut 0 bases from V and 3 bases from J, with 12 bases between. Germline V gene lookup returns CDR1 SGHNT and CDR2 YYREEE (reference sequence). The length of the CDR3 is 15 residues. CDR3 loop: CASSLGGGRYTEAFF. The CDR3 nucleotides read TGTGCCAGCAGCTTGGGCGGGGGTCGGTACACTGAAGCTTTCTTT.

Here the CDR3 DNA reads TGTGCCATCAGCGGGACAGGGGGAGCGGATCAGCCCCAGCATTTT. Amino acids: CAISGTGGADQPQHF. V usage is TRBV10-3 and J usage is TRBJ1-5, with 11 bases fitting TRBD1. The CDR3 has 15 residues. With V trimmed by 6 bases and J by 5 bases, 6 bases remained unmatched. In germline, CDR1 is ENHRY, CDR2 SYGVKD.

This sequence joins TRBV6-1 and TRBJ1-1; D is uncertain. Trimming left V 1 base short and J 4 bases short, with 19 bases between. The CDR3 extends over 17 amino acids. In germline, CDR1 is MNHNS, CDR2 SASEGT. This CDR3 reads CASSEGLGFLGGTEAFF. CDR3 DNA: TGTGCCAGCAGTGAAGGCTTGGGCTTTTTAGGAGGCACTGAAGCTTTCTTT.

The chain is built from TRBV19 and TRBJ1-5, with 9 bases matching TRBD1. Germline lookup yields CDR1 LNHDA and CDR2 SQIVND (reference sequence). After removal of 8 bases from V and 0 bases from J, the junction contained 23 bases not matched to a gene. The CDR3 runs to 21 residues. As DNA, the CDR3 is TGTGCCAGTCAAGGGAGTTGGTCGCTTTACAGGGGGCGCGATAGCAATCAGCCCCAGCATTTT. Protein sequence: CASQGSWSLYRGRDSNQPQHF.

The chain recombines TRBV5-8 with TRBJ2-3; weak D call: TRBD2 (7 bases). This CDR3 is 17 amino acids long. Germline lookup yields CDR1 SGHTS and CDR2 YDEGEE. V gave up 0 bases and J gave up 4 bases, with 18 bases separating them. In DNA form, the CDR3 reads TGTGCCAGCAGCTTGGGAGACCGGGGGGCGGCGGCAGATACGCAGTATTTT. It specifies CASSLGDRGAAADTQYF. Full variable domain (outside the CDR3, taken from reference TRBV5-8 and TRBJ2-3): EAGVTQSPTHLIKTRGQQATLRCSPISGHTSVYWYQQALGLGLQFLLWYDEGEERNRGNFPPRFSGRQFPNYSSELNVNALELEDSALYLCASSLGDRGAAADTQYFGPGTRLTVL.

The V gene is TRBV6-5, the J gene TRBJ2-2, with D possibly TRBD2 on 6 matching bases. The V gene's germline CDR1 is MNHEY and CDR2 SVGAGI. This CDR3 comprises 14 residues. With 7 bases removed from V and 2 bases from J, the gap between germline ends came to 11 bases. CDR3 residues: CASKEGPNTGELFF. CDR3 coding DNA: TGTGCCAGCAAGGAGGGTCCTAACACCGGGGAGCTGTTTTTT.

This clone was observed once. V is TRBV5-1 and J is TRBJ1-2; D perhaps matches TRBD1 (5 bases). Germline CDR1 and CDR2: SGHRS and YFSETQ. The V gene lost 0 bases and the J gene lost 6 bases, with 12 bases spanning the gap. The CDR3 contains 14 residues. The CDR3 here is CASSLVSGEDGYTF. CDR3 nucleotides: TGCGCCAGCAGCTTGGTTTCGGGGGAGGATGGCTACACCTTC. Variable domain in full (rest from reference TRBV5-1 and TRBJ1-2): KAGVTQTPRYLIKTRGQQVTLSCSPISGHRSVSWYQQTPGQGLQFLFEYFSETQRNKGNFPGRFSGRQFSNSRSEMNVSTLELGDSALYLCASSLVSGEDGYTFGSGTRLTVV.

This clone was detected once. The chain couples TRBV4-1 to TRBJ2-5, with 10 bases fitting TRBD1. The germline V gene encodes CDR1 MGHRA and CDR2 YSYEKL. The CDR3 consists of 16 residues. V trimming: 4 bases; J trimming: 7 bases; junction bases outside the gene matches: 12. The CDR3 nucleotides read TGCGCCAGCAGCCGAGAGGACAGGGGGACTTTAGGGACCCAGTACTTC. Protein sequence: CASSREDRGTLGTQYF.

This rearrangement joins TRBV5-6 to TRBJ2-2; 11 nucleotides align to TRBD1. CDR3 size: 16 residues. In germline, CDR1 is SGHDT, CDR2 YYEEEE. The trim removed 4 bases at V and 5 bases at J, leaving 7 bases unmatched. The CDR3 DNA is TGTGCCAGCAGCCCCACGGACAGGGGGCCGACCGGGGAGCTGTTTTTT. Protein sequence: CASSPTDRGPTGELFF.

The gene calls are TRBV11-2 and TRBJ2-7, with TRBD1 matching over 9 bases. This CDR3 contains 15 residues. Losses at the gene ends were 5 bases for V and 6 bases for J; bases not matched to a gene: 11. CDR1 is SGHAT and CDR2 is FQNNGV in the germline V gene. This CDR3 reads CASSARTGGLVEQYF. The CDR3 nucleotides read TGTGCCAGCAGCGCGCGTACAGGGGGCTTGGTCGAGCAGTACTTC.

This chain joins TRBV5-1 and TRBJ1-2, with D perhaps TRBD1 (5 bases). V lost 0 bases and J 5 bases, leaving 8 bases between the germline ends. The CDR3 spans 13 residues. Per the germline V gene, CDR1 is SGHRS and CDR2 is YFSETQ. CDR3 region: CASSLEGAYGYTF. The CDR3 DNA sequence: TGCGCCAGCAGCTTGGAAGGGGCATATGGCTACACCTTC.

The chain carries TRBV14 and TRBJ2-1; 9 bases fit TRBD2. CDR1 is SGHDN, CDR2 FVKESK, per germline. CDR3 length equals 15 residues. Trimming cost V 7 bases and J 1 base; bases outside gene matches: 5. The DNA of the CDR3 is TGTGCCAGCAATGAAGCGGGGGGATCCTACAATGAGCAGTTCTTC. It codes for CASNEAGGSYNEQFF.

This chain connects TRBV7-2 to TRBJ1-6; TRBD1 matches at 8 bases. In germline, CDR1 is SGHTA, CDR2 FQGNSA. J lost 8 bases, V lost 1 base, and 7 bases had no gene match. This CDR3 has 16 amino acids. The CDR3 is CASSLEARDRYSPLHF. In DNA, the CDR3 is TGTGCCAGCAGCTTAGAGGCCCGGGACAGGTATTCACCCCTCCACTTT.

The gene calls are TRBV6-5 and TRBJ1-5; D uncertain. The CDR3 has 13 amino acids. V lost 2 bases and J lost 4, with 6 bases in between. The germline gives CDR1 MNHEY, CDR2 SVGAGI. CDR3 in amino acids: CASSYEQNQPQHF. CDR3 nucleotide sequence: TGTGCCAGCAGTTACGAACAGAATCAGCCCCAGCATTTT.

V usage is TRBV4-3 and J usage is TRBJ1-2; D unclear. The CDR3 spans 15 residues. V lost 0 bases to trimming and J lost 1 base, with 9 bases between them. Germline V gene data show CDR1 as LGHNA and CDR2 as YSLEER. CDR3 in amino acids: CASSQDLPVNYGYTF. DNA for the CDR3: TGCGCCAGCAGCCAAGATCTACCCGTTAACTATGGCTACACCTTC.

This chain uses TRBV28 with TRBJ1-2; maybe TRBD1 (6 bases). CDR3 length: 13 amino acids. V gave up 3 bases and J gave up 8 bases, with 13 bases separating them. CDR1 and CDR2 (germline): MDHEN, SYDVKM. In DNA form, the CDR3 reads TGTGCCAGCAGTTTCTGGGGGCGAGGAGGCTACACCTTC. Translation gives CASSFWGRGGYTF.

The CDR3 DNA reads as TGTGCCAGCAGCACGGGACAGGGAGATGGGTCACCCCTCCACTTT. Encoded protein: CASSTGQGDGSPLHF. The chain combines TRBV7-9 with TRBJ1-6; 9 nucleotides agree with TRBD1. CDR1 SEHNR and CDR2 FQNEAQ come from the germline V gene (reference sequence). V shed 5 bases and J 10 bases; nucleotides not matched to a gene: 9. CDR3 length equals 15 residues.